This T cell receptor (beta chain) was retrieved from a study of post-analysis software for immune sequencing data. In the case of this clonotype: No antigen is known for it.

Study observations and caveats: In patients, TRBV5-6, TRBV5-1 and TRBV20-1 belonged to roughly five TRBV segments found more frequently than in controls. Versus controls, multiple sclerosis patients showed significantly lower diversity (normalized Chao1).

Unique molecular identifiers were present in the TCR beta cDNA libraries. T cells numbering 1 to 10 million yielded roughly 0.5 million cDNA molecules. TCRdb itself ran the PCR reads through MiXCR, one entry per CDR3 protein. There are about 620,000 distinct CDR3 sequences in the sample; about 40% occur only once, and roughly 1.7% lies in the top ten. The germline CDR1 and CDR2 sequences are ENHRY and SYGVKD. V lost 3 bases and J lost 4; bases outside the gene matches: 6. The CDR3 is 14 amino acids. Sequenced input: blood. The sequence derives from a girl under 18 with multiple sclerosis. The genes are TRBV10-3 and TRBJ2-7, with 7 bases lining up with TRBD2. The CDR3 sequence: CAISDRDYSYEQYF. DNA of the CDR3: TGTGCCATCAGTGATCGGGACTATAGTTACGAGCAGTACTTC.